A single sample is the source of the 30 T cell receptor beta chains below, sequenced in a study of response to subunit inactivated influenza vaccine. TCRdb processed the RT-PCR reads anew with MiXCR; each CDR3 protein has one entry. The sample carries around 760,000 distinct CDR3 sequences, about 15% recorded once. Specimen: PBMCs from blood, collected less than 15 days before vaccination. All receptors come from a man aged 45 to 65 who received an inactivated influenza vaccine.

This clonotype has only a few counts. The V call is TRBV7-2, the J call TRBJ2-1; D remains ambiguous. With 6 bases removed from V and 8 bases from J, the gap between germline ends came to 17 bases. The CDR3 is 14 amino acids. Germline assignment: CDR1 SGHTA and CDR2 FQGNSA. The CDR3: CASSADARAHEQFF. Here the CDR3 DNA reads TGTGCCAGCAGTGCGGACGCCCGGGCACATGAGCAGTTCTTC.

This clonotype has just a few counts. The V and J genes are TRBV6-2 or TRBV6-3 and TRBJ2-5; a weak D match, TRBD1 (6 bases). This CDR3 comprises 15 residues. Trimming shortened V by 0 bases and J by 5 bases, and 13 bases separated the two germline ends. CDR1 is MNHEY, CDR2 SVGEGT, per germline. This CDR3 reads CASSYSRDTRETQYF. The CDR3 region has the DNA TGTGCCAGCAGTTACTCGAGGGACACCCGGGAGACCCAGTACTTC.

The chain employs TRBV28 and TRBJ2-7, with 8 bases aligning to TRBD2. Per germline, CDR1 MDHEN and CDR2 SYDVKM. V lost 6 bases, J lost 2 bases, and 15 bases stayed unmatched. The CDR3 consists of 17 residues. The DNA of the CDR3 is TGTGCCAGCAGCTCACTATCTCACGGGACTAGTCCCTACGAGCAGTACTTC. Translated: CASSSLSHGTSPYEQYF.

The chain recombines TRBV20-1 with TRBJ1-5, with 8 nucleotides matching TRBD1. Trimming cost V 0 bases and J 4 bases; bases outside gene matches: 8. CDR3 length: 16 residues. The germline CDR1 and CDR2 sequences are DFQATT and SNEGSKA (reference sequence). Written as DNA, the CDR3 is TGCAGTGCTAGAGATCCAGGGGGCCAAGTTAATCAGCCCCAGCATTTT. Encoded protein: CSARDPGGQVNQPQHF.

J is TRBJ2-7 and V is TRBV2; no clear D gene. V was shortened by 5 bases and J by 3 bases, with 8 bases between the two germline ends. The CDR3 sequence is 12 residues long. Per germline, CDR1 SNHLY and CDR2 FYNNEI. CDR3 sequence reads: CASSPELYEQYF. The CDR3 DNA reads TGTGCCAGCAGTCCCGAGCTCTACGAGCAGTACTTC.

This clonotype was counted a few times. CDR3 in amino acids: CASSYSSQGLRVSYEQYF. For the CDR3, the DNA is TGTGCCAGCAGTTACTCGAGTCAGGGATTGAGGGTATCCTACGAGCAGTACTTC. The V call is TRBV6-5, the J call TRBJ2-7; TRBD1 or TRBD2 may be the D gene (5 bases each). The germline gives CDR1 MNHEY, CDR2 SVGAGI. The CDR3 consists of 18 residues. V lost 0 bases and J 1 base, leaving 19 bases between the germline ends.

This CDR3 reads CASGASETQYF. For the CDR3, the DNA is TGCGCCAGCGGGGCGAGTGAGACCCAGTACTTC. The V gene is TRBV10-2, the J gene TRBJ2-5; the D gene is possibly TRBD1 (5 bases). V shed 8 bases and J shed 5 bases, with 9 bases lying between them. The germline V gene has CDR1 WSHSY and CDR2 SAAADI. CDR3 length: 11 amino acids.

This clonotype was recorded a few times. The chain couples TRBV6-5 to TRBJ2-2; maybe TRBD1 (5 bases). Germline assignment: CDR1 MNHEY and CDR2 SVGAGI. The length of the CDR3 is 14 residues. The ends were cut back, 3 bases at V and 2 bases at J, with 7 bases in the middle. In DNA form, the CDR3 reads TGTGCCAGCAGTTATGGACACAACACCGGGGAGCTGTTTTTT. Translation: CASSYGHNTGELFF.

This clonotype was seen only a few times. CDR3 amino acids: CASSYLAGGLYEQYF. DNA of the CDR3: TGTGCCAGCAGCTATCTAGCGGGGGGGCTGTACGAGCAGTACTTC. The chain joins TRBV7-8 to TRBJ2-7; TRBD2 aligns across 12 bases. CDR3 length: 15 amino acids. Germline V gene data show CDR1 as SGHVS and CDR2 as FQNEAQ. J gave up 4 bases and V 4 bases, and 5 bases lay outside the gene matches.

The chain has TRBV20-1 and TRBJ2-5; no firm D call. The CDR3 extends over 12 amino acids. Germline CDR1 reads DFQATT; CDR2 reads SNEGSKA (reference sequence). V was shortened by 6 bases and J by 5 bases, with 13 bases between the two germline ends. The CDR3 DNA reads TGCAGTGCCCTAACTGACGGGGAGACCCAGTACTTC. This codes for CSALTDGETQYF.

The CDR3 region is CSAPYYGELFF. The DNA of the CDR3 is TGCAGTGCCCCGTACTACGGGGAGCTGTTTTTT. The rearrangement joins TRBV20-1 to TRBJ2-2, with D uncertain. V was pared by 6 bases and J by 7 bases, with 9 bases between. This CDR3 is 11 amino acids long. Germline CDR1 and CDR2: DFQATT and SNEGSKA (reference sequence).

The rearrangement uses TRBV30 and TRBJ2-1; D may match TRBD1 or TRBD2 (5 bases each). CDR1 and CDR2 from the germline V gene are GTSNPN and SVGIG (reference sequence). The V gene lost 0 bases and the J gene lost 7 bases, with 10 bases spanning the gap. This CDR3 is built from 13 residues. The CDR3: CAWSVQGTNEQFF. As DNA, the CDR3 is TGTGCCTGGAGTGTACAAGGGACGAATGAGCAGTTCTTC.

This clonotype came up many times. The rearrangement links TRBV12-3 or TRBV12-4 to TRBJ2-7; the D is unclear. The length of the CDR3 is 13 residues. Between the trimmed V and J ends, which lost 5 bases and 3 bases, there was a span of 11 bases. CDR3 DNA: TGTGCCAGCAGTCCTATTGGGAACTACGAGCAGTACTTC. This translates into CASSPIGNYEQYF.

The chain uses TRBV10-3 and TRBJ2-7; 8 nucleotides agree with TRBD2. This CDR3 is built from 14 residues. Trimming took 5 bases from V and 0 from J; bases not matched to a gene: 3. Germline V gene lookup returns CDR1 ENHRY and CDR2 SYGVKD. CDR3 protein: CAISLAGSSYEQYF. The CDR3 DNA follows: TGTGCCATCAGTTTAGCGGGGTCCTCCTACGAGCAGTACTTC.

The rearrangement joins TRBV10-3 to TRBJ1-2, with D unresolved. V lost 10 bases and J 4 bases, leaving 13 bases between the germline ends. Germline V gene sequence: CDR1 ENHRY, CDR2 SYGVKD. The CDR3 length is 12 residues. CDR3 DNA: TGTGCCAACCGAGACGGAACCTATGGCTACACCTTC. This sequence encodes CANRDGTYGYTF.

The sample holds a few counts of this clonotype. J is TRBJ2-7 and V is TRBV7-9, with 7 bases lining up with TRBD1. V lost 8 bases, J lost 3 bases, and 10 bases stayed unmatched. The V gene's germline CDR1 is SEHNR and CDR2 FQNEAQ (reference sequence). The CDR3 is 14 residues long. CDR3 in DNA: TGTGCCAGCGGAAGACAGGGAAGAGGCTACGAGCAGTACTTC. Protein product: CASGRQGRGYEQYF.

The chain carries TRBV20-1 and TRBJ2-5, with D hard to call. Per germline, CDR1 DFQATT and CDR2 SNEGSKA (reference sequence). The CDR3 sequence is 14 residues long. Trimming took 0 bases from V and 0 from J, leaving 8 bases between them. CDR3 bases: TGCAGTGCTAGAGATTTTCGGAACCAAGAGACCCAGTACTTC. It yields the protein CSARDFRNQETQYF.

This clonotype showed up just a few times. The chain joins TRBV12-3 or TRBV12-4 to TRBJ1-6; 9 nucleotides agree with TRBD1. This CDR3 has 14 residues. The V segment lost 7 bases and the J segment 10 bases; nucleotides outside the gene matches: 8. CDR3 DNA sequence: TGTGCCAGCACCACGACAGGGGGGGTATCACCCCTCCACTTT. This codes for CASTTTGGVSPLHF.

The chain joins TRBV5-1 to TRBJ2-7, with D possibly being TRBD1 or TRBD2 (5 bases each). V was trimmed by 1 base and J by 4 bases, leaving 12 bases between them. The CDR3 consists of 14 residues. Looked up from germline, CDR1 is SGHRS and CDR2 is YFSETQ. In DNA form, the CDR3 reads TGCGCCAGCAGCTTGCTACAAGAGGGGTACGAGCAGTACTTC. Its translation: CASSLLQEGYEQYF.

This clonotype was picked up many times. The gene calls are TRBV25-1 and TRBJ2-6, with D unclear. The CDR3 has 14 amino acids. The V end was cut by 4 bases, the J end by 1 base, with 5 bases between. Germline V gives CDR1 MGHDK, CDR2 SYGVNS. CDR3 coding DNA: TGTGCCAGCAGTGGTGGTTCTGGGGCCAACGTCCTGACTTTC. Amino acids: CASSGGSGANVLTF.

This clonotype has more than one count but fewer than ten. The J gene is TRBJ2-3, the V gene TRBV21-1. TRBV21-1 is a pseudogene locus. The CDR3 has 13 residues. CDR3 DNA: TGTGCCAGCAGCAGGAAAGACACAGATACGCAGTATTTT. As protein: CASSRKDTDTQYF.

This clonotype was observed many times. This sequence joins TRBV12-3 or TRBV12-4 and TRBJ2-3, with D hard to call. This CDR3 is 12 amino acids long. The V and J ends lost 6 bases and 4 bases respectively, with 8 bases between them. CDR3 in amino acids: CASRNTADTQYF. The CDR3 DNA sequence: TGTGCCAGCAGAAACACGGCAGATACGCAGTATTTT.

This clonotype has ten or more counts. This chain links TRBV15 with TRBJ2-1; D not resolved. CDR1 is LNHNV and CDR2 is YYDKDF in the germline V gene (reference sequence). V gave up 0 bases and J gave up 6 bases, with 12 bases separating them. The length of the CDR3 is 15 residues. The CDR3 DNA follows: TGTGCCACCAGCAGAGATGGTAGCTTTGGCAATGAGCAGTTCTTC. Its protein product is CATSRDGSFGNEQFF.

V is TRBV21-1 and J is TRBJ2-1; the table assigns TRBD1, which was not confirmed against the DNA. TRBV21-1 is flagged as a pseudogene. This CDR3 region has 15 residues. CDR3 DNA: TGTGCCAGCAGCCCTCGGGGGCCCACCTACAATGAGCAGTTCTTC. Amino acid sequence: CASSPRGPTYNEQFF.

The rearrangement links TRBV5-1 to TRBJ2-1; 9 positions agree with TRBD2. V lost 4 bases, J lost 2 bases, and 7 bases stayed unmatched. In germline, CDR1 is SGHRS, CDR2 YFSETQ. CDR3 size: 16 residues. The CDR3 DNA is TGCGCCAGCAGCCGCGGGGGGGTACCGACCTACAATGAGCAGTTCTTC. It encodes CASSRGGVPTYNEQFF.

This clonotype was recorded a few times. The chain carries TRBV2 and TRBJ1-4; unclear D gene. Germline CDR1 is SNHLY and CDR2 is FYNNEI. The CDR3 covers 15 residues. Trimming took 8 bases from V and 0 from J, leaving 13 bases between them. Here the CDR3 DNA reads TGTGCCAGCGAGCGTGCTGGCTCAACTAATGAAAAACTGTTTTTT. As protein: CASERAGSTNEKLFF.

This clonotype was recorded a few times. The CDR3 is CASKTAGVGGELFF. Written as DNA, the CDR3 is TGTGCCAGCAAAACCGCAGGGGTTGGCGGGGAGCTGTTTTTT. The rearrangement joins TRBV28 to TRBJ2-2; TRBD1 might be the D (6 bases). The germline V and J ends were trimmed by 7 bases and 7 bases, with 16 bases remaining between them. CDR1 and CDR2 (germline): MDHEN, SYDVKM. This CDR3 has 14 amino acids.

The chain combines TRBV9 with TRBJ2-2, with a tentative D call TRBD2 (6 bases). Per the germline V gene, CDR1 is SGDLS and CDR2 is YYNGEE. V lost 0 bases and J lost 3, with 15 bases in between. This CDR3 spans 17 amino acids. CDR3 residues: CASSVDIGGVDTGELFF. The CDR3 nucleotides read TGTGCCAGCAGCGTAGATATCGGGGGAGTTGACACCGGGGAGCTGTTTTTT.

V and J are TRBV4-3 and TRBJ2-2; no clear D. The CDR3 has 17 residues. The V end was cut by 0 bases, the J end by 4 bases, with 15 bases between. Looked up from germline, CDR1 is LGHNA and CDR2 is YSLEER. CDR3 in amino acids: CASSQDGRPRVTGELFF. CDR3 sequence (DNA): TGCGCCAGCAGCCAAGATGGGCGGCCTCGTGTCACCGGGGAGCTGTTTTTT.

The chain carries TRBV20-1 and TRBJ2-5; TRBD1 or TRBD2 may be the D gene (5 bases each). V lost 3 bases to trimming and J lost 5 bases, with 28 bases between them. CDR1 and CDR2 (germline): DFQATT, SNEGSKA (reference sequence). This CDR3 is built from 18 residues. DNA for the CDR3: TGCAGTGCTAGGGGCCAGGAACAAAGGGGAGCGGCCGTTGAGACCCAGTACTTC. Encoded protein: CSARGQEQRGAAVETQYF.